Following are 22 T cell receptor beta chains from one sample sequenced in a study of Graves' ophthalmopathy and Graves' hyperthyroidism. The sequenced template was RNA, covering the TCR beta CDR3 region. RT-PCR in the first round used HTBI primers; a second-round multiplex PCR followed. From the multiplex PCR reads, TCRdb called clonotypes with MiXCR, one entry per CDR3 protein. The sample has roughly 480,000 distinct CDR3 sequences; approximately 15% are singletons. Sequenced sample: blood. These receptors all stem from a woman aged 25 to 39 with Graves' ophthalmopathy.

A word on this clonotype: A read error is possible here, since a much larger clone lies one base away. The CDR3 DNA sequence: TGCAGTGCTAGAGATCGACCAGGGGGCGTGCGTTCAACCCTCCACTTT. The encoded protein is CSARDRPGGVRSTLHF. V and J are TRBV20-1 and TRBJ1-6; 8 bases line up with TRBD1. The CDR3 extends over 16 amino acids. Germline CDR1 is DFQATT and CDR2 is SNEGSKA (reference sequence).

The CDR3: CASSLYSGASSYEQYF. The CDR3 nucleotides read TGTGCCAGCAGCTTATATTCAGGGGCGAGCTCCTACGAGCAGTACTTC. The chain is built from TRBV13 and TRBJ2-7; tentatively, D is TRBD1 (6 bases). Trimming cost V 2 bases and J 0 bases, with 14 bases left between them. CDR3 size: 16 residues. The germline V gene encodes CDR1 PRHDT and CDR2 FYEKMQ (reference sequence).

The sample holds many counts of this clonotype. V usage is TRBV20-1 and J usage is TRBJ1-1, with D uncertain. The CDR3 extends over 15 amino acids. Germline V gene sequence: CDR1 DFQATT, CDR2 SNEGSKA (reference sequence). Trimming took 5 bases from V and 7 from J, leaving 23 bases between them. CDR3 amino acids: CSAPLLGEEDGEAFF. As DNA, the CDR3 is TGCAGTGCTCCACTTTTAGGCGAGGAGGATGGTGAAGCTTTCTTT.

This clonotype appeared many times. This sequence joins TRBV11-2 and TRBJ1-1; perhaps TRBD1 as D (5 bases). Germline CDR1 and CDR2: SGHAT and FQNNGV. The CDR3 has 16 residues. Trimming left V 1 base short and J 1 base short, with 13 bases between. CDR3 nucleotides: TGTGCCAGCAGCTTAGTAGAGGGGTGGGGGAACACTGAAGCTTTCTTT. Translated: CASSLVEGWGNTEAFF. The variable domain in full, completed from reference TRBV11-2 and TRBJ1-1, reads EAGVAQSPRYKIIEKRQSVAFWCNPISGHATLYWYQQILGQGPKLLIQFQNNGVVDDSQLPKDRFSAERLKGVDSTLKIQPAKLEDSAVYLCASSLVEGWGNTEAFFGQGTRLTVV.

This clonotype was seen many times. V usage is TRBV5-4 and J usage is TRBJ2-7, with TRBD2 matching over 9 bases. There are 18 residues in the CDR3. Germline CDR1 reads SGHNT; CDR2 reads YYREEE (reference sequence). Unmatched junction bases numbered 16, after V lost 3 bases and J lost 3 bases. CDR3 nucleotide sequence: TGTGCCAGCAGCTCCGATTCATCTTGGCCTAGCGGGGACTACGAGCAGTACTTC. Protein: CASSSDSSWPSGDYEQYF.

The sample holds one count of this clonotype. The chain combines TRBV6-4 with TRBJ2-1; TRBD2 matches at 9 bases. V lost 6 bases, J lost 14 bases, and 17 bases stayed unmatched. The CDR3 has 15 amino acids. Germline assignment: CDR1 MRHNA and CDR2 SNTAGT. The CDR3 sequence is CASRPLAGGGDKKFF. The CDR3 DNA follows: TGTGCCAGCAGGCCACTAGCGGGTGGAGGTGATAAGAAGTTCTTC.

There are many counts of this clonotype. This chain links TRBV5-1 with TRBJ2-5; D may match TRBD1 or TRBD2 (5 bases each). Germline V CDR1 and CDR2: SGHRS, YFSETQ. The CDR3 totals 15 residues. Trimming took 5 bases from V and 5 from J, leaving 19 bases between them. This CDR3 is CASRFGAIPVETQYF. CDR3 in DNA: TGCGCCAGCAGGTTCGGGGCGATCCCCGTCGAGACCCAGTACTTC.

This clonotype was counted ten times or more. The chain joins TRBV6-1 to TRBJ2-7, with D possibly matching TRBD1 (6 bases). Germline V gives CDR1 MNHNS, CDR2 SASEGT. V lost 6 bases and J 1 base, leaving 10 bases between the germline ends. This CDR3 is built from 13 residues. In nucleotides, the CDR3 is TGTGCCAGCAGAAAACAGGGTTCCTACGAGCAGTACTTC. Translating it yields CASRKQGSYEQYF.

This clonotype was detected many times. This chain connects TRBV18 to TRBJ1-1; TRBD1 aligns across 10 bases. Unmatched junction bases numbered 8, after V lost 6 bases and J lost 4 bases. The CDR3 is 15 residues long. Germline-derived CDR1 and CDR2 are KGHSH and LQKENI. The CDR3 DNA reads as TGTGCCAGCTCCTCCGGACAGGGGGATTTCACTGAAGCTTTCTTT. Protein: CASSSGQGDFTEAFF.

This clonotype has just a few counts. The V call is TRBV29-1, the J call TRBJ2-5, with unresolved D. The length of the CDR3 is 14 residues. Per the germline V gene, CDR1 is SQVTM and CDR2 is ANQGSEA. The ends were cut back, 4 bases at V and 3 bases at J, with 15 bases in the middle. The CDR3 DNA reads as TGCAGCGTTGGCTCCTCCAGGATCGAAGAGACCCAGTACTTC. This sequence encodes CSVGSSRIEETQYF.

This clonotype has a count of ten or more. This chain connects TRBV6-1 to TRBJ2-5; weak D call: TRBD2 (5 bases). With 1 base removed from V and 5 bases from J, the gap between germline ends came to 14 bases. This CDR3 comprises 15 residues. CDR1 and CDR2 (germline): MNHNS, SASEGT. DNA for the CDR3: TGTGCCAGCAGTGAAGACGGCAGGAGGTGGGAGACCCAGTACTTC. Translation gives CASSEDGRRWETQYF.

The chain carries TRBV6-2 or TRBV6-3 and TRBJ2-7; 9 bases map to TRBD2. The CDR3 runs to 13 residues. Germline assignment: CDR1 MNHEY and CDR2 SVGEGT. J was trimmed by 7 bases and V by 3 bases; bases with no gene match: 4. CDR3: CASSYGLAREQYF. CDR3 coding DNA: TGTGCCAGCAGTTATGGACTAGCGAGAGAGCAGTACTTC.

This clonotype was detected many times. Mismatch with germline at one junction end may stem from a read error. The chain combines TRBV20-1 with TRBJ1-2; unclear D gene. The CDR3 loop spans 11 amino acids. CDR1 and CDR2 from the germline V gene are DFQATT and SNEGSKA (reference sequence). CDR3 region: CSATGIEIPRF. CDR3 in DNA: TGCAGTGCTACGGGTATCGAGATACCCCGATTC.

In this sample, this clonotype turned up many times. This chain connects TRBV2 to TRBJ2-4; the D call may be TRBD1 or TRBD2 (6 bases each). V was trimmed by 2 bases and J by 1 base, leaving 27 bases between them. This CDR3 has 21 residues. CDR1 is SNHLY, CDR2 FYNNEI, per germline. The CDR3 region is CASSEYLGAGPGGLAKNIQYF. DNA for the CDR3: TGTGCCAGCAGTGAATATTTGGGGGCAGGCCCTGGGGGGTTGGCCAAAAACATTCAGTACTTC.

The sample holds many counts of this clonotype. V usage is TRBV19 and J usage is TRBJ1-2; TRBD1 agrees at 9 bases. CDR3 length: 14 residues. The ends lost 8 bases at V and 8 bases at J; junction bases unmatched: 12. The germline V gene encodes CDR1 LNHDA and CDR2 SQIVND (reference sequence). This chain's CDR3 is CASWKTGGLRGYTF. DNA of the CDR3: TGTGCCAGTTGGAAGACAGGGGGGCTTCGCGGCTACACCTTC.

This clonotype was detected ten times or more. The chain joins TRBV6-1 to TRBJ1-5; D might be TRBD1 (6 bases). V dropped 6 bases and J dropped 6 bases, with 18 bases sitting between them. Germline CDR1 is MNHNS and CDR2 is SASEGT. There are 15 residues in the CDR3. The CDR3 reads CASSLIPRDTQPQHF. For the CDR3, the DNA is TGTGCCAGCAGCCTAATACCCAGGGACACTCAGCCCCAGCATTTT.

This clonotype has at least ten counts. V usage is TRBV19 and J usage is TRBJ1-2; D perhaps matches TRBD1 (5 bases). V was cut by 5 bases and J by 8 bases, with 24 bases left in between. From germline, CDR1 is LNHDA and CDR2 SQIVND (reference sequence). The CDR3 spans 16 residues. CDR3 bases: TGTGCCAGTAGTTCGGCTTTCATTCGGGGGAAGATGGGCTACACCTTC. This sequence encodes CASSSAFIRGKMGYTF.

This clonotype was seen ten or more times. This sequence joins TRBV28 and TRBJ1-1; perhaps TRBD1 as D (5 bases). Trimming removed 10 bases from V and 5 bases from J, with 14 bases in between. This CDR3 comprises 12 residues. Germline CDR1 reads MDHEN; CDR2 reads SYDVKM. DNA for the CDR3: TGTGCCAACAGCCCAGGGTGGACTGAAGCTTTCTTT. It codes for CANSPGWTEAFF. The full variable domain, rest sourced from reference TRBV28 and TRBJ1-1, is DVKVTQSSRYLVKRTGEKVFLECVQDMDHENMFWYRQDPGLGLRLIYFSYDVKMKEKGDIPEGYSVSREKKERFSLILESASTNQTSMYLCANSPGWTEAFFGQGTRLTVV.

The CDR3 protein is CASSLADRLQETQYF. As DNA, the CDR3 is TGTGCCAGCAGCTTGGCCGACAGGCTACAAGAGACCCAGTACTTC. The chain couples TRBV5-5 to TRBJ2-5; a possible D gene is TRBD1 (6 bases). This CDR3 comprises 15 residues. Deletions cut 0 bases from V and 2 bases from J, with 11 bases between. From germline, CDR1 is SGHKS and CDR2 YYEKEE (reference sequence).

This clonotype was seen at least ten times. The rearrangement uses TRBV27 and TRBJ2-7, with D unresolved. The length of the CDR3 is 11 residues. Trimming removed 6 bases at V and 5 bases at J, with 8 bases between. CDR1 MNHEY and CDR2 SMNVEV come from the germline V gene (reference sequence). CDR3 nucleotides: TGTGCCAGCAGGGGAATAAACGAGCAGTACTTC. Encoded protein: CASRGINEQYF.

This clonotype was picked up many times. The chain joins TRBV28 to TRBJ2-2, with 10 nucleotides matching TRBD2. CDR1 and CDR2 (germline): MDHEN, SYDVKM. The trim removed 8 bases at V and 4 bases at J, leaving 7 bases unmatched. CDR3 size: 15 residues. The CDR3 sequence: CASSSGGWATGELFF. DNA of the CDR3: TGTGCCAGCTCTAGCGGGGGTTGGGCCACCGGGGAGCTGTTTTTT.

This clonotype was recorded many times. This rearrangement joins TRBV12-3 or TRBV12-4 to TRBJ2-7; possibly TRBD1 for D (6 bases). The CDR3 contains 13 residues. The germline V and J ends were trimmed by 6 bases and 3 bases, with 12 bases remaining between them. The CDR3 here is CASSPGHNYEQYF. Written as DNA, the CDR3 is TGTGCCAGCAGCCCGGGACACAACTACGAGCAGTACTTC.